Described below is a single TCR beta chain sequence and its context. Its antigen is as yet unknown. The data were taken from a study of regulatory T cells in long-lasting Graves disease. For the study at large: Positive TSH receptor antibodies alongside over 5 years of antithyroid drugs were what marked Graves' disease as persistent.

The time point denotes: persistent/refractory GD, antithyroid drugs over 5 years with positive TRAb. PBMCs provided the RNA from which the TCR library was made. A volume of about 9 milliliters of peripheral blood was collected in EDTA tubes. Assembly of TCR beta libraries relied on iRepertoire HTBI primers together with Arm-PCR of CDR3 regions. TCRdb redid the calling of the multiplex PCR reads with MiXCR, one entry per CDR3 protein. The table includes hundreds of thousands of distinct CDR3 sequences, around a fifth detected once. Losses at the gene ends were 4 bases for V and 6 bases for J; bases not matched to a gene: 3. Per germline, CDR1 MGHRA and CDR2 YSYEKL. CDR3 length: 15 amino acids. Study-wide results and limits: When disease was persistent, TRBV28, TRBJ1-2 and TRBJ2-5 were the favored segments. No thyroid tissue was studied; the work used peripheral blood only.

The TCR was taken from a female donor with Graves disease. The material was peripheral blood mononuclear cells (PBMCs), obtained when the disease was refractory, from a patient treated with antithyroid drugs. The V gene is TRBV4-1, the J gene TRBJ2-1, with 13 bases fitting TRBD2. The CDR3 loop is CASSLGTSGINEQFF. For the CDR3, the DNA is TGCGCCAGCAGCCTAGGGACTAGCGGGATCAATGAGCAGTTCTTC.